The source of this T cell receptor (beta chain) is a study of cytomegalovirus exposure and HLA in healthy donors. Study in general: From HLA-typed donors, an early data release held approximately 85 million unique TCRs. Regarding the study as a whole: Donors were assumed by presence/absence analyses to have roughly uniform sequencing depth. A later analysis reported that several of the most significant clusters appeared to be linked to common viral pathogens, among them Epstein-Barr virus.

This CDR3 is 17 amino acids long. V dropped 0 bases and J dropped 13; count of bases not matched to a gene: 11. The germline gives CDR1 LNHNV, CDR2 YYDKDF (reference sequence). As concerns this clone: Its specificity is unknown.

The primer mix had 60 Vbeta and 13 Jbeta primers. Profiled with immunoSEQ multiplex PCR; TCRdb holds only in-frame clones, not every one. The data show some 85,000 clones, with roughly 80% seen just once and roughly 2.3% held by the top ten. The specimen was PBMCs. The chain is built from TRBV15 and TRBJ2-1; 14 nucleotides line up with TRBD2. This sequence originates from a woman in her forties or fifties in good health and CMV-seronegative. The CDR3 loop is CATSRDRGTSGRSSQFF. For the CDR3, the DNA is TGTGCCACCAGCAGAGATCGAGGGACTAGCGGGAGAAGTAGCCAGTTCTTC.